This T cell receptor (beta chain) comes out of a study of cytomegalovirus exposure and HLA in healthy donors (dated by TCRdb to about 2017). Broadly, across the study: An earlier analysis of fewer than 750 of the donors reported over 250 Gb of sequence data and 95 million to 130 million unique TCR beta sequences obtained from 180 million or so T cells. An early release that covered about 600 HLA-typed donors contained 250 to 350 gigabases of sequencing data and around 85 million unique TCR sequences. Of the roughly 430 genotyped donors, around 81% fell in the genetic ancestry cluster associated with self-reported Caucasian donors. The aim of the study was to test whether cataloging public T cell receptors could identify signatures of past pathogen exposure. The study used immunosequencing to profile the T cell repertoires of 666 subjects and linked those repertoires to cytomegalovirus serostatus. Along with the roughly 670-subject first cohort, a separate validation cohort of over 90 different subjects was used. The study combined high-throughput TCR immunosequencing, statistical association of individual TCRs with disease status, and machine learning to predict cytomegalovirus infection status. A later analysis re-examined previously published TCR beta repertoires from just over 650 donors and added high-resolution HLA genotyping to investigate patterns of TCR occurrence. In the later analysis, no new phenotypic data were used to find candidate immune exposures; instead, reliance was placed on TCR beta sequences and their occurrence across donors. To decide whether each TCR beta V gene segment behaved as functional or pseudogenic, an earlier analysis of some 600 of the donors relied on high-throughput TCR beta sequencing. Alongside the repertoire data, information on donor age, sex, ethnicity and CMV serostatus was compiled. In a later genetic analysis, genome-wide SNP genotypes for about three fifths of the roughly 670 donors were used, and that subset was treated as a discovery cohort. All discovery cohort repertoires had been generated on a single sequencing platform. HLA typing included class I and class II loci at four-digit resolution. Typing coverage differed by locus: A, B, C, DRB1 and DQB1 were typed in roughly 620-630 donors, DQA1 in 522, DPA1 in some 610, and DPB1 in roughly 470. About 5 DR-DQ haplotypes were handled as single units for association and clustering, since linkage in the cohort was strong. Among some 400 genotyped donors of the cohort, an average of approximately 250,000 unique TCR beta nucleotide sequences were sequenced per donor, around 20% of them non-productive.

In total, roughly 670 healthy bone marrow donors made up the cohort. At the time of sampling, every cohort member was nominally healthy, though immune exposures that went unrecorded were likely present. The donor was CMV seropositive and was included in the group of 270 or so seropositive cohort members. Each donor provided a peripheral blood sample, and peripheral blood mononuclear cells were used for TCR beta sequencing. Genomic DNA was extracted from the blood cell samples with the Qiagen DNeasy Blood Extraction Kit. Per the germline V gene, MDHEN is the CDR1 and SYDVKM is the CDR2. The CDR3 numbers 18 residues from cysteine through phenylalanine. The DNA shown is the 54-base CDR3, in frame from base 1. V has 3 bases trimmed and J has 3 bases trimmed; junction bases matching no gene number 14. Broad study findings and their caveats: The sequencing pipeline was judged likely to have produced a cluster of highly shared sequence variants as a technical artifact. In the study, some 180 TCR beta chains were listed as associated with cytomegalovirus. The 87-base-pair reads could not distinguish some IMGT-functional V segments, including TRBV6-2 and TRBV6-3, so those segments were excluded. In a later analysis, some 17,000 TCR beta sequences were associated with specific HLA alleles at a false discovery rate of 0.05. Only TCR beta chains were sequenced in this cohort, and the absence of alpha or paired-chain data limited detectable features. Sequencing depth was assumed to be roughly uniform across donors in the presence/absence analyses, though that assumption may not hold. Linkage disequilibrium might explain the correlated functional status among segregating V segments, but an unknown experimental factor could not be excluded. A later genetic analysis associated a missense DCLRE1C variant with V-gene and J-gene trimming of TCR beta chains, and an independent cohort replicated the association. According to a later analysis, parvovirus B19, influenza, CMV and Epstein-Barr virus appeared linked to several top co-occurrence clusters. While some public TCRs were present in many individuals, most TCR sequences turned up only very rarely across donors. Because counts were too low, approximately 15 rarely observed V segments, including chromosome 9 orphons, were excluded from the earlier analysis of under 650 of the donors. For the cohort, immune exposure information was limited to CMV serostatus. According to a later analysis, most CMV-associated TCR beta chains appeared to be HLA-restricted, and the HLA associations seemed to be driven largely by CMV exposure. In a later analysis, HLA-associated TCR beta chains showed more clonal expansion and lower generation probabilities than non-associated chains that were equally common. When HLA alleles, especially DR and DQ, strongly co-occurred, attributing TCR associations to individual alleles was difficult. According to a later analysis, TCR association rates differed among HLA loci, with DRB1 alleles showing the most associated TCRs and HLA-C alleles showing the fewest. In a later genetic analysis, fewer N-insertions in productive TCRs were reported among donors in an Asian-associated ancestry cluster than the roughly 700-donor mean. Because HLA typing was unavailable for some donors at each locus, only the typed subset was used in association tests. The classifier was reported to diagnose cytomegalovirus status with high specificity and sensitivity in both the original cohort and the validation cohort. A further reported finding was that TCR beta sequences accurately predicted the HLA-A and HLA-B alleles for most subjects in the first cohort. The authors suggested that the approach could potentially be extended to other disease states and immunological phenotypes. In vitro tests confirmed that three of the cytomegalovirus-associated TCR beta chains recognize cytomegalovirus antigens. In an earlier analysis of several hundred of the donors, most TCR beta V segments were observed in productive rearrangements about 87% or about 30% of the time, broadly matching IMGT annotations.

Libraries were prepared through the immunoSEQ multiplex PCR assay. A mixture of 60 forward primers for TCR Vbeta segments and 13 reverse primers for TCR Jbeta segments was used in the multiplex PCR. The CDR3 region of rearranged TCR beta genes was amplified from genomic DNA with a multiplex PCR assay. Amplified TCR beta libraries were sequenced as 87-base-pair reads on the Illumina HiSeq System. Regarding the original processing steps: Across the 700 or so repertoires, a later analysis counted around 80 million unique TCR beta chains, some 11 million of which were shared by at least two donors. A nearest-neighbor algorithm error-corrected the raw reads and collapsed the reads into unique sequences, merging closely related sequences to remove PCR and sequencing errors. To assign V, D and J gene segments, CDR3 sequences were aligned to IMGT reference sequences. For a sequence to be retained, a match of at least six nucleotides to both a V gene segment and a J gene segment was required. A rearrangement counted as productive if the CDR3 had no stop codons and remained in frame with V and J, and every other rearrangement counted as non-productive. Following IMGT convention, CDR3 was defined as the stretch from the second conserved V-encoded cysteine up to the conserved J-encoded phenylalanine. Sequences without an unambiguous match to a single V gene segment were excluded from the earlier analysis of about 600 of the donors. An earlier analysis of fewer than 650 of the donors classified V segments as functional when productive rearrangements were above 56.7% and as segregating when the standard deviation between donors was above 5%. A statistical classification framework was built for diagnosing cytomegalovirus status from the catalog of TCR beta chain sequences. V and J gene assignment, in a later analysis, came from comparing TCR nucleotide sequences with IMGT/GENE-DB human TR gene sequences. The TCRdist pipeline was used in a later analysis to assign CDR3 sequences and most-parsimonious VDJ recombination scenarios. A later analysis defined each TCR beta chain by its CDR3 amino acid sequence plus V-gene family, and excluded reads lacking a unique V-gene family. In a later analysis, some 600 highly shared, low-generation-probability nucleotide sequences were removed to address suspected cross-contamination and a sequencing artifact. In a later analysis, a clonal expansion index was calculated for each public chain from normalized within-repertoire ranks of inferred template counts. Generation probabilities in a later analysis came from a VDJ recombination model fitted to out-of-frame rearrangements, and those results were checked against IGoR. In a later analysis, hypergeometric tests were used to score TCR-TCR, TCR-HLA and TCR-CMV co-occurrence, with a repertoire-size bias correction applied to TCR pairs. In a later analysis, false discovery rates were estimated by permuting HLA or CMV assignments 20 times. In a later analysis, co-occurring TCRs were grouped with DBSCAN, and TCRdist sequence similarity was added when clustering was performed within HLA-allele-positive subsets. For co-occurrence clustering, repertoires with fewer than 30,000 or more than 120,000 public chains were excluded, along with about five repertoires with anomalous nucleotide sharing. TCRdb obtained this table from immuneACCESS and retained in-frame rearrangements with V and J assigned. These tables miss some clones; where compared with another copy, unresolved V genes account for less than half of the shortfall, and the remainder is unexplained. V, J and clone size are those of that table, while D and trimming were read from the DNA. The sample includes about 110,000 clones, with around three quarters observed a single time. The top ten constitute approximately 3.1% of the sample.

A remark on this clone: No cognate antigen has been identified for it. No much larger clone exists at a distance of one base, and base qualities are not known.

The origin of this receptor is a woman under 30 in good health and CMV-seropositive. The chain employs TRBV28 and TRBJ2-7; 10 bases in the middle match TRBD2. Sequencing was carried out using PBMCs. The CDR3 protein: CASSFDIGELAGNYEQYF. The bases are TGTGCCAGCAGTTTCGATATAGGAGAACTAGCGGGGAACTACGAGCAGTACTTC.